This T cell receptor (beta chain) appears in the sequencing data of a study of blood T cell repertoires in COVID-19. Study at large: COVID-19 samples, acute and convalescent, were from the United States, Italy and Spain.

TCRdb keeps only in-frame clones here, not all; method: immunoSEQ multiplex PCR. The sample shows 250,000 to 300,000 clones, almost 90% of them seen only once. Trimming left V 4 bases short and J 0 bases short, with 10 bases between. The CDR3 has 15 residues. Germline CDR1 is SNHLY and CDR2 is FYNNEI. Sequencing was carried out using peripheral blood. The chain couples TRBV2 to TRBJ2-4; D may be TRBD2 (5 bases). The TCR sequence derives from a woman in her twenties or thirties with COVID-19, enrolled during active disease. CDR3 in amino acids: CASSGIGVAKNIQYF. For the CDR3, the DNA is TGTGCCAGCAGTGGCATCGGGGTAGCCAAAAACATTCAGTACTTC. The full variable domain, with the rest looked up from reference TRBV2 and TRBJ2-4, is EPEVTQTPSHQVTQMGQEVILRCVPISNHLYFYWYRQILGQKVEFLVSFYNNEISEKSEIFDDQFSVERPDGSNFTLKIRSTKLEDSAMYFCASSGIGVAKNIQYFGAGTRLSVL.